These 9 T cell receptor beta chains came from one sample sequenced in a study of preoperative IRX-2 immunotherapy in early breast cancer. Indicated treatment: preoperative locoregional IRX-2 cytokine immunotherapy. Profiling relied on immunoSEQ multiplex PCR, and the TCRdb table lists in-frame clones only, not all of them. The sample yields over 55,000 clones, 94% seen once. Specimen collection occurred from a patient treated with IRX-2 immunotherapy. These receptors were taken from a human donor with breast cancer.

This clone has just one count. V gene TRBV15 combines with J gene TRBJ2-4; D is ambiguous. V gave up 0 bases and J gave up 7 bases, with 13 bases separating them. There are 15 residues in the CDR3. Germline CDR1 is LNHNV and CDR2 is YYDKDF (reference sequence). Here the CDR3 DNA reads TGTGCCACCAGCAGAGATCCAAAGGCCCGGAACATTCAGTACTTC. Protein sequence: CATSRDPKARNIQYF.

This chain links TRBV11-3 with TRBJ2-1, with D unresolved. The length of the CDR3 is 11 residues. V was clipped by 5 bases and J by 7 bases, with 6 bases between them. CDR1 is SGHNT, CDR2 YENEEA, per germline. CDR3 bases: TGTGCCAGCAGCAGCCATAATGAGCAGTTCTTC. Amino acids: CASSSHNEQFF.

The CDR3: CASRGGAVGASPLHF. The CDR3 DNA reads as TGTGCCAGCAGGGGGGGGGCAGTCGGTGCGTCACCCCTCCACTTT. This chain connects TRBV2 to TRBJ1-6; D is perhaps TRBD1 (6 bases). V was cut by 6 bases and J by 10 bases, with 19 bases left in between. The CDR3 runs to 15 residues. Germline assignment: CDR1 SNHLY and CDR2 FYNNEI.

The gene calls are TRBV4-1 and TRBJ2-5; D might be TRBD1 (6 bases). This CDR3 region has 12 residues. Germline assignment: CDR1 MGHRA and CDR2 YSYEKL. The germline V and J ends were trimmed by 2 bases and 10 bases, with 11 bases remaining between them. The CDR3 spells CASSQPRGSQYF. The DNA of the CDR3 is TGCGCCAGCAGCCAACCCAGGGGTAGCCAGTACTTC.

This clone was picked up one time. The chain has TRBV9 and TRBJ2-1; D gene uncertain. Per the germline V gene, CDR1 is SGDLS and CDR2 is YYNGEE. The CDR3 totals 16 residues. With 2 bases removed from V and 0 bases from J, the gap between germline ends came to 12 bases. The chain's CDR3 is CASSVTQTVSYNEQFF. The CDR3 DNA reads as TGTGCCAGCAGCGTCACTCAGACCGTCTCCTACAATGAGCAGTTCTTC.

The chain has TRBV7-3 and TRBJ2-3; 13 nucleotides match TRBD2. In germline, CDR1 is SGHTA, CDR2 FQGTGA. V gave up 2 bases and J gave up 8 bases; unmatched junction bases: 4. This CDR3 contains 15 residues. As DNA, the CDR3 is TGTGCCAGCAGCTTAGTACTAGCGGGAGGGGGTACGCAGTATTTT. It yields the protein CASSLVLAGGGTQYF.

This rearrangement joins TRBV6-5 to TRBJ1-1; a weak D match, TRBD1 (5 bases). The germline V and J ends were trimmed by 2 bases and 3 bases, with 13 bases remaining between them. This CDR3 has 15 residues. Germline values: CDR1 MNHEY, CDR2 SVGAGI. CDR3 sequence reads: CASSYALGGDTEAFF. CDR3 coding DNA: TGTGCCAGCAGTTACGCCCTCGGGGGTGACACTGAAGCTTTCTTT.

The V call is TRBV9, the J call TRBJ2-7; 7 bases align to TRBD1. With 0 bases clipped from V and 2 bases from J, the junction kept 11 bases outside the gene matches. CDR1 is SGDLS and CDR2 is YYNGEE in the germline V gene. The CDR3 has 17 residues. CDR3 amino acids: CASSVAPADRLPYEQYF. CDR3 sequence (DNA): TGTGCCAGCAGCGTAGCACCTGCGGACAGGCTTCCCTACGAGCAGTACTTC. Using reference TRBV9 and TRBJ2-7 for the parts outside the CDR3, the full variable domain is DSGVTQTPKHLITATGQRVTLRCSPRSGDLSVYWYQQSLDQGLQFLIQYYNGEERAKGNILERFSAQQFPDLHSELNLSSLELGDSALYFCASSVAPADRLPYEQYFGPGTRLTVT.

The chain carries TRBV29-1 and TRBJ2-7; the match to TRBD1 covers 10 bases. The CDR3 totals 15 residues. In germline, CDR1 is SQVTM, CDR2 ANQGSEA. V shed 6 bases and J 4 bases; nucleotides not matched to a gene: 12. The chain's CDR3 is CSVFSTGTGVYEQYF. DNA of the CDR3: TGCAGCGTCTTCTCCACCGGGACAGGGGTTTACGAGCAGTACTTC.